This TCR beta chain is drawn from a study of identical twins. Whole-study findings and limits: While abundant cord blood beta clonotypes carried fewer insertions, memory repertoires showed no such pattern.

This clonotype has at least ten counts. What it binds is not known. TCRdb passed the 5' RACE reads through MiXCR, listing each CDR3 protein once. The sample lists around 500,000 distinct CDR3 sequences, approximately 15% seen once, with about 0.52% in the top ten. Trimming shortened V by 1 base and J by 0 bases, and 8 bases separated the two germline ends. This CDR3 spans 15 amino acids. Germline values: CDR1 SGHTA, CDR2 FQGNSA. These data were likewise used in another study, on yellow fever vaccine responses in identical twins. That source adds: Twins' vaccine T cell responses reportedly seemed partly convergent and partly personalized.

The sample taken for sequencing was CD4+ T cells sorted from blood. The gene calls are TRBV7-2 and TRBJ2-3; possible D gene TRBD1, 6 bases. This receptor was obtained from a woman aged 18 to 35 in good health. CDR3 residues: CASSLGGLSTDTQYF. The CDR3 region has the DNA TGTGCCAGCAGCTTAGGGGGGCTTAGCACAGATACGCAGTATTTT.